Below are 24 T cell receptor beta chains sequenced from a single sample in a study of T cell responses to AZD1222 COVID-19 vaccine. The protocol was immunoSEQ multiplex PCR, while the TCRdb copy is restricted to in-frame clones and leaves out a portion. The sample has about 100,000 clones, 87% seen once. The material was peripheral blood, obtained on day 0 of MenACWY control vaccination. The receptor set was obtained from an adult in good health.

The chain couples TRBV28 to TRBJ1-3; D is possibly TRBD1 (6 bases). This CDR3 is built from 13 residues. Trimming removed 4 bases from V and 8 bases from J, with 12 bases in between. From germline, CDR1 is MDHEN and CDR2 SYDVKM. CDR3 amino acids: CASSSQGLDTIYF. CDR3 DNA: TGTGCCAGCAGTTCACAGGGTTTGGACACCATATATTTT.

The chain is built from TRBV10-2 and TRBJ2-3; D perhaps matches TRBD2 (7 bases). V gave up 10 bases and J gave up 5 bases, with 19 bases separating them. The CDR3 is 14 amino acids. Germline V CDR1 and CDR2: WSHSY, SAAADI. CDR3 protein: CATKRSGGEDTQYF. In DNA form, the CDR3 reads TGCGCCACTAAGCGTTCGGGGGGCGAAGATACGCAGTATTTT.

The rearrangement links TRBV28 to TRBJ1-2; 9 bases align to TRBD1. This CDR3 spans 13 amino acids. Per germline, CDR1 MDHEN and CDR2 SYDVKM. The V and J ends lost 3 bases and 8 bases, in that order; junction bases with no gene match: 4. The CDR3 DNA reads as TGTGCCAGCAGTTTCACAGGGGGCCGGGGCTACACCTTC. It is translated as CASSFTGGRGYTF.

The rearrangement uses TRBV11-2 and TRBJ2-4; maybe TRBD2 (5 bases). Germline V CDR1 and CDR2: SGHAT, FQNNGV. With 0 bases removed from V and 15 bases from J, the gap between germline ends came to 15 bases. The CDR3 runs to 13 residues. CDR3 region: CASSLDGSLRGYF. Here the CDR3 DNA reads TGTGCCAGCAGCTTAGATGGTAGCCTCCGGGGGTACTTC. The whole variable domain, filled in from reference TRBV11-2 and TRBJ2-4, reads EAGVAQSPRYKIIEKRQSVAFWCNPISGHATLYWYQQILGQGPKLLIQFQNNGVVDDSQLPKDRFSAERLKGVDSTLKIQPAKLEDSAVYLCASSLDGSLRGYFGAGTRLSVL.

The table lists this clone with a count of one. The V and J genes are TRBV5-4 and TRBJ1-4, with 8 bases identical to TRBD1. This CDR3 contains 17 residues. Germline CDR1 SGHNT, CDR2 YYREEE (reference sequence). V lost 4 bases, J lost 3 bases, and 11 bases stayed unmatched. The CDR3 here is CASSPGAGGRSNEKLFF. CDR3 sequence (DNA): TGTGCCAGCAGCCCGGGGGCAGGGGGCAGGTCTAATGAAAAACTGTTTTTT.

The chain employs TRBV5-3 and TRBJ1-2; no reliable D call. TRBV5-3 is an ORF for which the function is uncertain. Trimming pared 0 bases from V and 9 bases from J, leaving 12 bases between. CDR3 length: 13 amino acids. This CDR3 reads CARSLEQGLCYTF. CDR3 DNA: TGTGCCAGAAGCTTGGAACAAGGGCTCTGCTACACCTTC.

This rearrangement joins TRBV7-9 to TRBJ2-7; a weak D match, TRBD2 (5 bases). The CDR3 spans 15 residues. V dropped 2 bases and J dropped 4 bases, with 15 bases sitting between them. The germline V gene has CDR1 SEHNR and CDR2 FQNEAQ (reference sequence). DNA of the CDR3: TGTGCCAGCAGCTTAAATCGGATCGCGGGTTACGAGCAGTACTTC. Residues: CASSLNRIAGYEQYF.

This chain joins TRBV28 and TRBJ2-7; 11 bases line up with TRBD1. The V gene's germline CDR1 is MDHEN and CDR2 SYDVKM. The ends lost 8 bases at V and 6 bases at J; junction bases unmatched: 6. This CDR3 contains 13 residues. The CDR3 nucleotides read TGTGCCAGCGGGTTAGGGACAGGGGGCGAGCAGTACTTC. It encodes CASGLGTGGEQYF.

Of note for this clone: A read error may account for a junction end that differs from germline. CDR3 sequence (DNA): TGTGCCAGCAGTTACTTAGACAGGGGGACGGGCGAGCAATACTTC. Amino acid sequence: CASSYLDRGTGEQYF. This rearrangement joins TRBV6-5 to TRBJ2-7; 9 nucleotides agree with TRBD1. The CDR3 length is 15 residues. Germline V gene data show CDR1 as MNHEY and CDR2 as SVGAGI.

The chain recombines TRBV5-4 with TRBJ2-2, with 11 bases that match TRBD2. Germline loops: CDR1 SGHNT, CDR2 YYREEE (reference sequence). CDR3 length: 17 amino acids. V was clipped by 4 bases and J by 0 bases; unmatched bases: 5. CDR3 nucleotides: TGTGCCAGCAGCCTACTAGCGGGGGCTACGAACACCGGGGAGCTGTTTTTT. It translates to CASSLLAGATNTGELFF.

The rearrangement uses TRBV4-2 and TRBJ1-4; possibly TRBD1 for D (6 bases). From germline, CDR1 is LGHNA and CDR2 YNFKEQ. This CDR3 contains 16 residues. Trimming removed 0 bases at V and 10 bases at J, with 18 bases between. The CDR3 here is CASSQEPGTQKGKLFF. The CDR3 DNA reads TGTGCCAGCAGCCAAGAACCCGGGACACAGAAGGGAAAACTGTTTTTT.

The chain joins TRBV3-1 (or the pseudogene TRBV3-2) to TRBJ2-2, with D possibly being TRBD1 (6 bases). The CDR3 length is 14 residues. With 4 bases removed from V and 0 bases from J, the gap between germline ends came to 6 bases. Germline CDR1 LGHDT, CDR2 YNNKEL (reference sequence). The CDR3, as DNA: TGTGCCAGCAGCCGGACAGCGAACACCGGGGAGCTGTTTTTT. Amino acids: CASSRTANTGELFF.

The genes are TRBV19 and TRBJ2-7; TRBD1 agrees at 8 bases. CDR1 LNHDA and CDR2 SQIVND come from the germline V gene (reference sequence). The length of the CDR3 is 14 residues. Germline trimming cut 2 bases from V and 1 base from J; bases unmatched to any gene: 1. The CDR3 DNA sequence: TGTGCCAGTAGTATACGACAGGGGTCCTACGAGCAGTACTTC. Translating it yields CASSIRQGSYEQYF.

V and J are TRBV6-1 and TRBJ2-3, with D possibly being TRBD1 or TRBD2 (5 bases each). This CDR3 is built from 15 residues. The germline V gene has CDR1 MNHNS and CDR2 SASEGT. The V and J ends lost 8 bases and 2 bases respectively, with 17 bases between them. The CDR3 loop is CASEGPRRPTDTQYF. The DNA for the CDR3 is TGTGCCAGCGAGGGACCGCGACGGCCCACAGATACGCAGTATTTT.

Written as DNA, the CDR3 is TGCGCCAGCAGTGAGCAGGGGAGTAGGGGCGAGCAGTACTTC. As protein: CASSEQGSRGEQYF. This sequence joins TRBV10-2 and TRBJ2-7; tentatively, D is TRBD1 (6 bases). CDR1 is WSHSY, CDR2 SAAADI, per germline. The CDR3 loop spans 14 amino acids. V was shortened by 2 bases and J by 6 bases, with 14 bases between the two germline ends.

The chain is built from TRBV25-1 and TRBJ1-5; D call uncertain. Germline lookup yields CDR1 MGHDK and CDR2 SYGVNS. The CDR3 loop spans 13 amino acids. V lost 3 bases and J lost 3, with 6 bases in between. CDR3: CASSEGFNQPQHF. CDR3 nucleotide sequence: TGTGCCAGCAGTGAGGGTTTCAATCAGCCCCAGCATTTT.

This sequence joins TRBV7-2 and TRBJ2-7, with a possible D match to TRBD1 (6 bases). This CDR3 is built from 14 residues. CDR1 SGHTA and CDR2 FQGNSA come from the germline V gene. V was pared by 1 base and J by 4 bases, with 11 bases between. The CDR3: CASSLGTEPYEQYF. CDR3 nucleotides: TGTGCCAGCAGCTTAGGGACAGAGCCTTACGAGCAGTACTTC. Full variable domain (missing parts from reference TRBV7-2 and TRBJ2-7): GAGVSQSPSNKVTEKGKDVELRCDPISGHTALYWYRQSLGQGLEFLIYFQGNSAPDKSGLPSDRFSAERTGGSVSTLTIQRTQQEDSAVYLCASSLGTEPYEQYFGPGTRLTVT.

The J gene is TRBJ2-1, the V gene TRBV28; no reliable D call. Trimming stripped 5 bases from V and 9 bases from J, with 17 bases between. The germline V gene has CDR1 MDHEN and CDR2 SYDVKM. The CDR3 consists of 14 residues. In nucleotides, the CDR3 is TGTGCCAGCAGTACCCCCCAGAATCTACGTGAGCAGTTCTTC. Translation: CASSTPQNLREQFF.

The V and J genes are TRBV9 and TRBJ2-5; 10 nucleotides align to TRBD2. The germline V gene has CDR1 SGDLS and CDR2 YYNGEE. The CDR3 covers 16 residues. With V trimmed by 3 bases and J by 5 bases, 10 bases remained unmatched. The CDR3 nucleotides are TGTGCCAGCAGCGCCTCTAGCGGGGGAGGGTGGGAGACCCAGTACTTC. Translation gives CASSASSGGGWETQYF.

The rearrangement uses TRBV28 and TRBJ1-5; possible D gene TRBD1, 5 bases. Germline CDR1 MDHEN, CDR2 SYDVKM. CDR3 length: 17 amino acids. V was pared by 8 bases and J by 7 bases, with 27 bases between. The CDR3 nucleotides are TGTGCCAGCGTATCAAATACTCTCAGGGATCGTGCCCAGCCCCAGCATTTT. Translation: CASVSNTLRDRAQPQHF.

V is TRBV7-2 and J is TRBJ1-5; D is possibly TRBD1 (5 bases). Per the germline V gene, CDR1 is SGHTA and CDR2 is FQGNSA. The CDR3 runs to 15 residues. Trimming stripped 4 bases from V and 3 bases from J, with 13 bases between. In nucleotides, the CDR3 is TGTGCCAGCAGCTCACCCCAGGGAAACAATCAGCCCCAGCATTTT. It codes for CASSSPQGNNQPQHF.

The CDR3 DNA reads TGTGCCAGCAGCCGATGGCCGATACAGAACGCCGGACTCAATTCACCCCTCCACTTT. As protein: CASSRWPIQNAGLNSPLHF. The V call is TRBV6-6, the J call TRBJ1-6, with unresolved D. Germline V gene data show CDR1 as MNHNY and CDR2 as SVGAGI (reference sequence). V gave up 6 bases and J gave up 7 bases, with 28 bases separating them. The CDR3 covers 19 residues.

This clone came up once. The gene calls are TRBV19 and TRBJ1-1; TRBD1 agrees at 9 bases. Germline V gives CDR1 LNHDA, CDR2 SQIVND (reference sequence). The trim removed 6 bases at V and 1 base at J, leaving 9 bases unmatched. CDR3 size: 16 residues. The CDR3: CASREGTGRGNTEAFF. DNA for the CDR3: TGTGCCAGTAGGGAAGGGACAGGGCGGGGGAACACTGAAGCTTTCTTT.

The chain couples TRBV5-4 to TRBJ1-2, with 7 positions matching TRBD1. With 0 bases clipped from V and 4 bases from J, the junction kept 9 bases outside the gene matches. The CDR3 extends over 16 amino acids. Germline CDR1 and CDR2: SGHNT and YYREEE (reference sequence). The CDR3, as DNA: TGTGCCAGCAGCTTGGTAGGACAGGCGTCGTCCTATGGCTACACCTTC. This codes for CASSLVGQASSYGYTF. Full variable domain (missing parts from reference TRBV5-4 and TRBJ1-2): ETGVTQSPTHLIKTRGQQVTLRCSSQSGHNTVSWYQQALGQGPQFIFQYYREEENGRGNFPPRFSGLQFPNYSSELNVNALELDDSALYLCASSLVGQASSYGYTFGSGTRLTVV.